This T cell receptor (beta chain) is drawn from a study of blood T cell repertoires in COVID-19. Turning to the study itself: Researchers got acute and convalescent COVID-19 samples from the United States, Italy and Spain.

Seattle patients were enrolled while actively infected and followed longitudinally. Germline values: CDR1 SGHTA, CDR2 FQGNSA. The CDR3 is made up of 14 amino acids. Trimming left V 2 bases short and J 6 bases short, with 10 bases between. The authors' processing: Reference gene primer amplification gave estimated nucleated cell counts. Produced via immunoSEQ multiplex PCR; TCRdb's table is partial and in-frame only. The D gene and trimming were derived from the DNA, and the V and J assignments and clone size from that table. The profile shows hundreds of thousands of clones, 75% to 85% of them singletons.

The chain combines TRBV7-2 with TRBJ1-4; D not certain. Sample: peripheral blood. This clonotype was obtained from a woman younger than 45 with COVID-19, enrolled during active disease. Here the CDR3 reads CASSLTREDEKLFF. The CDR3, as DNA: TGTGCCAGCAGCTTAACTAGGGAGGATGAAAAACTGTTTTTT.